This TCR beta chain was sequenced for a study of CD8 T cells in Susac syndrome. Reverse transcription of roughly 0.5 to 1 ug RNA was carried out with random hexamers. By means of immunoSEQ multiplex PCR, TCR beta CDR3 spanning 54 Vbeta and 13 Jbeta underwent amplification. TCRdb analysed the immunoSEQ multiplex PCR reads with MiXCR anew, one entry per CDR3 protein. Among 200,000 to 250,000 distinct CDR3 sequences listed, around 90% were seen once. Trimming took off 2 bases at V and 6 bases at J, with 18 bases between the two ends. Germline V gives CDR1 SGHRS, CDR2 YFSETQ. The CDR3 length is 16 residues.

Sequencing was done on a sample of CD8+ T cells from PBMCs. The chain is built from TRBV5-1 and TRBJ2-1; D perhaps matches TRBD1 (6 bases). The sequence came from a human donor with multiple sclerosis. The CDR3 protein is CASSFAGTSVPNEQFF. The CDR3 DNA reads TGCGCCAGCAGCTTCGCCGGGACAAGCGTCCCCAATGAGCAGTTCTTC.